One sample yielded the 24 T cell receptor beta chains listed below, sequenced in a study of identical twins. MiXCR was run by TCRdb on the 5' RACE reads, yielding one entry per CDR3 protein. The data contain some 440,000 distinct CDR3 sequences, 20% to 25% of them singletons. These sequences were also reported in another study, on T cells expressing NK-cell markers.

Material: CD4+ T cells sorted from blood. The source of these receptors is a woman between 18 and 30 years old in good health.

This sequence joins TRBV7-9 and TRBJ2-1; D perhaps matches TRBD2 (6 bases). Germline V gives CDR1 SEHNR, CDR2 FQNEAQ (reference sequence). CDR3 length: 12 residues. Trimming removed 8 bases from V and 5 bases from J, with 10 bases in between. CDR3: CASLTGDNEQFF. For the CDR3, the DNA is TGTGCCAGCCTCACGGGGGACAATGAGCAGTTCTTC. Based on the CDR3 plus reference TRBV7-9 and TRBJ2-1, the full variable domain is DTGVSQNPRHKITKRGQNVTFRCDPISEHNRLYWYRQTLGQGPEFLTYFQNEAQLEKSRLLSDRFSAERPKGSFSTLEIQRTEQGDSAMYLCASLTGDNEQFFGPGTRLTVL.

The CDR3, as DNA: TGTGCCAGCAGTAAGATCTCAGGGACTGAAGCTTTCTTT. This sequence encodes CASSKISGTEAFF. The chain links TRBV6-2 or TRBV6-3 to TRBJ1-1; maybe TRBD1 (5 bases). Trimming removed 5 bases from V and 5 bases from J, with 12 bases in between. Germline CDR1 reads MNHEY; CDR2 reads SVGEGT. The CDR3 is made up of 13 amino acids.

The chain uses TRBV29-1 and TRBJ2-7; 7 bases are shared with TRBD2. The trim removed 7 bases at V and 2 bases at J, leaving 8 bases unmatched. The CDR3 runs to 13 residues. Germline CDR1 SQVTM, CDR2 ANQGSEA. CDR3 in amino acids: CSAGGMETYEQYF. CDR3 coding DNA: TGCAGCGCGGGGGGTATGGAAACCTACGAGCAGTACTTC.

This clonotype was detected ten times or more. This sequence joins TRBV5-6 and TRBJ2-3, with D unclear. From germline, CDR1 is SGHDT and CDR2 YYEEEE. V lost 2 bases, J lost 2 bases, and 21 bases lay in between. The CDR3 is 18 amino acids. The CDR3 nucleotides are TGTGCCAGCAGCTTCCAATCGGACCTACTCTCGCCCACAGATACGCAGTATTTT. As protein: CASSFQSDLLSPTDTQYF. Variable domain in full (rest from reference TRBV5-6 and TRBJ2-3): DAGVTQSPTHLIKTRGQQVTLRCSPKSGHDTVSWYQQALGQGPQFIFQYYEEEERQRGNFPDRFSGHQFPNYSSELNVNALLLGDSALYLCASSFQSDLLSPTDTQYFGPGTRLTVL.

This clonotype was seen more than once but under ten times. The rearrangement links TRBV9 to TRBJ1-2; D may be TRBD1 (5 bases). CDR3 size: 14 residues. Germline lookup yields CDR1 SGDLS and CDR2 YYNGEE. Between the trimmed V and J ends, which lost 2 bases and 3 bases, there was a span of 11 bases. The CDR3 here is CASSVDGTDYGYTF. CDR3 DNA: TGTGCCAGCAGCGTGGACGGGACTGACTATGGCTACACCTTC.

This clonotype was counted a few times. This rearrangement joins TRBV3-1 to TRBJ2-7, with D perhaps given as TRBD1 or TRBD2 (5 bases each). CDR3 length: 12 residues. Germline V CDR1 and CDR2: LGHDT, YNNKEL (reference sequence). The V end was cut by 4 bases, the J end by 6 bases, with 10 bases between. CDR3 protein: CASSLGGLEQYF. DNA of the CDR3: TGTGCCAGCAGCCTTGGGGGTCTCGAGCAGTACTTC.

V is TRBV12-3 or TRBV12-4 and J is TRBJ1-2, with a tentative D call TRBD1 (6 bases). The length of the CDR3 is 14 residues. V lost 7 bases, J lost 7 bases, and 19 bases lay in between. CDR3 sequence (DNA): TGTGCCAGCAAACTAAAGGGGGTACGAGTTGGCTACACCTTC. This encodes CASKLKGVRVGYTF.

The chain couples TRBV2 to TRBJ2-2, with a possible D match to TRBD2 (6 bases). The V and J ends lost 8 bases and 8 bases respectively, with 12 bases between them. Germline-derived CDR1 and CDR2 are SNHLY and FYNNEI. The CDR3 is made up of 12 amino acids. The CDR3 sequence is CASLAGRGELFF. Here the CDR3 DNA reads TGTGCCAGCCTGGCGGGAAGAGGGGAGCTGTTTTTT.

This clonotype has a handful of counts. Here the CDR3 reads CSARDPQGTSTDTQYF. DNA of the CDR3: TGCAGTGCTAGAGATCCACAGGGAACTAGCACAGATACGCAGTATTTT. V is TRBV20-1 and J is TRBJ2-3; D may be TRBD1 (6 bases). The ends were cut back, 0 bases at V and 0 bases at J, with 13 bases in the middle. The V gene's germline CDR1 is DFQATT and CDR2 SNEGSKA (reference sequence). The CDR3 extends over 16 amino acids.

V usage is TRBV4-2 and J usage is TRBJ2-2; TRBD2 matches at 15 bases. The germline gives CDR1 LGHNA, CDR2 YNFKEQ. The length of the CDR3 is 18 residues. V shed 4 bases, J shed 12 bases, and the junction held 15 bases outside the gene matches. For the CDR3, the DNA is TGTGCCAGCAGCCCCCGGACTAGCGGGGGGGCGTATGACCGGCAGCTGTTTTTT. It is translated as CASSPRTSGGAYDRQLFF.

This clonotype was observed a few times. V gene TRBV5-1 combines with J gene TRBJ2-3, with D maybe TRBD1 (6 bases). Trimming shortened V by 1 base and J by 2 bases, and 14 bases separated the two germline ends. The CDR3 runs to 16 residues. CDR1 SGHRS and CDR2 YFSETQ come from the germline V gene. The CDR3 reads CASSLTGFGSTDTQYF. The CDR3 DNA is TGCGCCAGCAGCTTGACAGGGTTCGGGTCCACAGATACGCAGTATTTT.

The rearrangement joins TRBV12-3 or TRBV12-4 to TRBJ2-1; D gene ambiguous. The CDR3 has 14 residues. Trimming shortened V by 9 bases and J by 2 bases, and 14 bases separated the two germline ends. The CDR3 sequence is CASRGNQAYNEQFF. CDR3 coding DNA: TGTGCCAGTCGAGGAAATCAAGCCTACAATGAGCAGTTCTTC.

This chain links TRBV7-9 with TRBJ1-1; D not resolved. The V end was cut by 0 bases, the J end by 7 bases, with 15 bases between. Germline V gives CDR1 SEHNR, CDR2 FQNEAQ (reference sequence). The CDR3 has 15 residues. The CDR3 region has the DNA TGTGCCAGCAGCTTAGCGCTCGGGGTCATCTTTGAAGCTTTCTTT. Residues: CASSLALGVIFEAFF.

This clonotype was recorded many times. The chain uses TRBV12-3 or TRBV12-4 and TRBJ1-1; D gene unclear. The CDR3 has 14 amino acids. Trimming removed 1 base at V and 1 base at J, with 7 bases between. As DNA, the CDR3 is TGTGCCAGCAGTTTAGGGGGAGGGAACACTGAAGCTTTCTTT. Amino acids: CASSLGGGNTEAFF.

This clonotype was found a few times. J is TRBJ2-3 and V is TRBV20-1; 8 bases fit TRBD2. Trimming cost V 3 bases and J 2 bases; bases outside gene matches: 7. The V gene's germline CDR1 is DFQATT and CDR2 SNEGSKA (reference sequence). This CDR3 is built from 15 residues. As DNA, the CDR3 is TGCAGTGCTAGCGGTGGTAGCGGGACCACAGATACGCAGTATTTT. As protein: CSASGGSGTTDTQYF.

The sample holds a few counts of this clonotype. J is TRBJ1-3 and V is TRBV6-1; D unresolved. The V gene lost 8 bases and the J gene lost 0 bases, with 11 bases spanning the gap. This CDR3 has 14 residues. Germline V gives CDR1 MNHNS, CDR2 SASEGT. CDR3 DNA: TGTGCCAGCCAACCAGGACTCTCTGGAAACACCATATATTTT. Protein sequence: CASQPGLSGNTIYF.

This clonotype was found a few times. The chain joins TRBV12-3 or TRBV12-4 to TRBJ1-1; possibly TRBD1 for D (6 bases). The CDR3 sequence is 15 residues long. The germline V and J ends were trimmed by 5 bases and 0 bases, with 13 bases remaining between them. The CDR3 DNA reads TGTGCCAGCAGTAAAAAACAGGGTGTGAACACTGAAGCTTTCTTT. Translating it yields CASSKKQGVNTEAFF.

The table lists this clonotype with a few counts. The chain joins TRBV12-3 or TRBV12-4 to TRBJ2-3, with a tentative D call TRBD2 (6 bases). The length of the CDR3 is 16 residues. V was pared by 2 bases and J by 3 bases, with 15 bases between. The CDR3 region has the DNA TGTGCCAGCAGTTTATTTTTTGGGACTGTTACAGATACGCAGTATTTT. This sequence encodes CASSLFFGTVTDTQYF.

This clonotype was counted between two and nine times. The CDR3 protein is CASSRRTAYQETQYF. CDR3 DNA: TGCGCCAGCAGCCGCAGGACAGCGTACCAAGAGACCCAGTACTTC. The chain couples TRBV5-1 to TRBJ2-5, with D possibly matching TRBD1 (6 bases). V was clipped by 4 bases and J by 0 bases, with 13 bases between them. Per germline, CDR1 SGHRS and CDR2 YFSETQ. The CDR3 sequence is 15 residues long.

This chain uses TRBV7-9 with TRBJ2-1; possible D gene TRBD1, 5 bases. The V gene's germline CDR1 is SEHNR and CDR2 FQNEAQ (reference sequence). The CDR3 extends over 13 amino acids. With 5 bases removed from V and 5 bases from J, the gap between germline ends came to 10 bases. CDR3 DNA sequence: TGTGCCAGCAGCCCGACAGCGAACAATGAGCAGTTCTTC. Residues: CASSPTANNEQFF.

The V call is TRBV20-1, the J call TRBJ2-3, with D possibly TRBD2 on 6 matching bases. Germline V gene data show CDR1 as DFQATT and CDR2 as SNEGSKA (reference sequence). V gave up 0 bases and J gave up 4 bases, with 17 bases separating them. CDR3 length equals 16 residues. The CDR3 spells CSARDASVIGADTQYF. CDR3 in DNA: TGCAGTGCTAGAGATGCTAGCGTCATTGGGGCAGATACGCAGTATTTT.

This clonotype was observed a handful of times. CDR3: CASSLAGQDYGYTF. In DNA, the CDR3 is TGTGCCAGCAGTTTAGCAGGACAGGACTATGGCTACACCTTC. The chain joins TRBV12-3 or TRBV12-4 to TRBJ1-2; 7 nucleotides line up with TRBD1. The CDR3 loop spans 14 amino acids. V shed 0 bases, J shed 3 bases, and the junction held 1 base outside the gene matches.

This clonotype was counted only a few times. Written as DNA, the CDR3 is TGTGCCAGCAGGCCGAGTTTCACAGGGGGCACTGAAGCTTTCTTT. Translated, it gives CASRPSFTGGTEAFF. The J gene is TRBJ1-1, the V gene TRBV6-1; TRBD1 matches at 8 bases. CDR1 MNHNS and CDR2 SASEGT come from the germline V gene. CDR3 length: 15 amino acids. V lost 6 bases, J lost 4 bases, and 10 bases stayed unmatched.

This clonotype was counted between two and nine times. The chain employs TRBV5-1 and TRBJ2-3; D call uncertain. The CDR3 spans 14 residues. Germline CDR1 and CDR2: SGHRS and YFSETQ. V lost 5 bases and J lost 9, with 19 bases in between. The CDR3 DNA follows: TGCGCCAGCAGTCCCCTCCCCAGTACTGTCACGCAGTATTTT. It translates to CASSPLPSTVTQYF. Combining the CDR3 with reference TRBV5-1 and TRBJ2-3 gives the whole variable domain KAGVTQTPRYLIKTRGQQVTLSCSPISGHRSVSWYQQTPGQGLQFLFEYFSETQRNKGNFPGRFSGRQFSNSRSEMNVSTLELGDSALYLCASSPLPSTVTQYFGPGTRLTVL.